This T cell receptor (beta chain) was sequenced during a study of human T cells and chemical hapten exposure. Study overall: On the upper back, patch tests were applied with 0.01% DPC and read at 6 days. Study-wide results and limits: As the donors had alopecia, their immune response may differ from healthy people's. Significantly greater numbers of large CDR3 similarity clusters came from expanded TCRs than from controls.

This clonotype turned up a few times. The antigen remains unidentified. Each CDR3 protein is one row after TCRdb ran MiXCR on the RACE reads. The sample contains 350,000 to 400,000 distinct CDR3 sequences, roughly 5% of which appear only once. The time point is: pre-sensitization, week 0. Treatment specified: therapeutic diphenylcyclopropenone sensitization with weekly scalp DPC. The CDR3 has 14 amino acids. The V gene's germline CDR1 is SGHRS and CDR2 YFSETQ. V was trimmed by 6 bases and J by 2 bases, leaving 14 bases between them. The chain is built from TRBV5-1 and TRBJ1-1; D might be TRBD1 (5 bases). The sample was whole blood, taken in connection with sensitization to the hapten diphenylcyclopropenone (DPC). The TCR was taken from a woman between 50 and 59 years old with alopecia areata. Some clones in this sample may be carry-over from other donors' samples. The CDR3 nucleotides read TGCGCCAGCACAATTAGCGGGGGTAACACTGAAGCTTTCTTT. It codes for CASTISGGNTEAFF.